Included here is one T cell receptor beta chain sequence, with context. Its antigen is currently unknown. Sequencing used immunoSEQ multiplex PCR; TCRdb keeps in-frame clones, though not all of them. Counted here are about 41,000 clones, about 86% occurring once; the ten biggest clones make up over 6%. This sample stems from a study of T cells in localized non-small cell lung cancer. Whole-study results and caveats: Uninvolved adjacent lung had more T cell clonality than any other tissue, topping tumor. Out of the top 100 tumor clones, a median approximately 57 were seen in adjacent lung.

Trimming removed 7 bases from V and 6 bases from J, with 15 bases in between. The CDR3 is made up of 13 amino acids. The V gene's germline CDR1 is MNHNS and CDR2 SASEGT. The source is a woman between 18 and 50 years old with stage III lung adenocarcinoma. Specimen: peripheral blood, collected before any cancer treatment. The chain employs TRBV6-1 and TRBJ1-2; D is undetermined. The CDR3 DNA is TGTGCCAGCATAACGGGCGGTTTTAATGGCTACACCTTC. Protein sequence: CASITGGFNGYTF.